The rows below give T cell receptor beta chains drawn from one sample of a study of blood T cell repertoires in COVID-19. The data were produced by immunoSEQ multiplex PCR, yet TCRdb's version contains in-frame clones alone and is incomplete. The data show roughly 100,000 clones, roughly 79% seen once. Sequenced sample: peripheral blood. These receptor sequences come from an elderly man with COVID-19, enrolled during active disease. The CDR3 runs from the conserved cysteine through the conserved F or W. The D gene is left open where the match is weak. Some rows mark clone size as missing; the rest say once, few, many or name a class of expanded clone.

v_gene: TRBV29-1
abundance: -
d_gene: -
j_gene: TRBJ2-5
CDR3nt: TGCAGCGTCGACATCGACCAAGAGACCCAGTACTTC
CDR3aa: CSVDIDQETQYF

v_gene: TRBV5-4
abundance: -
d_gene: TRBD2
j_gene: TRBJ2-7
CDR3nt: TGTGCCAGCAGCTTGAAGACTAGCGGGGGCTCCTACGAGCAGTACTTC
CDR3aa: CASSLKTSGGSYEQYF

v_gene: TRBV29-1
abundance: few
d_gene: TRBD2
j_gene: TRBJ2-7
CDR3nt: TGCAGCGTTGCGAAAGCGGGGGTGAGCTCCTACGAGCAGTACTTC
CDR3aa: CSVAKAGVSSYEQYF

v_gene: TRBV18
abundance: few
d_gene: -
j_gene: TRBJ2-3
CDR3nt: TGTGCCAGCTCCCTTCGTCCAGGGGAGGGTACGCAGTATTTT
CDR3aa: CASSLRPGEGTQYF

v_gene: TRBV21-1
abundance: -
d_gene: -
j_gene: TRBJ1-1
CDR3nt: TGTGCCAGCAGCAATGCGGCAAGGACAGGGAAGGGGACTGAAGCTTTCTTT
CDR3aa: CASSNAARTGKGTEAFF

v_gene: TRBV21-1
abundance: once
d_gene: -
j_gene: TRBJ2-5
CDR3nt: TGTGCCAGCAGCAAAGAGGGACAGGGAGGAAAGACCCAGTACTTC
CDR3aa: CASSKEGQGGKTQYF

v_gene: TRBV27
abundance: -
d_gene: -
j_gene: TRBJ2-5
CDR3nt: TGTGCCAGCAGTCCCACCAACAGGGAGCAAGAGACCCAGTACTTC
CDR3aa: CASSPTNREQETQYF

v_gene: TRBV9
abundance: -
d_gene: -
j_gene: TRBJ1-2
CDR3nt: TGTGCCAGCAGCCCCGGTACCTATGGCTACACCTTC
CDR3aa: CASSPGTYGYTF

v_gene: TRBV29-1
abundance: -
d_gene: -
j_gene: TRBJ1-2
CDR3nt: TGCAGCGTTGATGCCGGGACAAGAGGCTACACCTTC
CDR3aa: CSVDAGTRGYTF

v_gene: TRBV7-2
abundance: -
d_gene: TRBD2
j_gene: TRBJ2-7
CDR3nt: TGTGCCAGCAGCTTAGTAGCGGGGGCCTCGGGGCAGTACTTC
CDR3aa: CASSLVAGASGQYF

v_gene: TRBV2
abundance: few
d_gene: -
j_gene: TRBJ2-1
CDR3nt: TGTGCCAGCAGTCCGGACAGCCTCTCCTACAATGAGCAGTTCTTC
CDR3aa: CASSPDSLSYNEQFF

v_gene: TRBV4-1
abundance: -
d_gene: TRBD1
j_gene: TRBJ1-2
CDR3nt: TGCGCCAGCAGCCCGGGACGAGACAGGGAGTCTGGCTACACCTTC
CDR3aa: CASSPGRDRESGYTF

v_gene: TRBV18
abundance: -
d_gene: TRBD1
j_gene: TRBJ1-4
CDR3nt: TGTGCCAGCTCACCTGGACAGGGGTACGCAACTAATGAAAAACTGTTTTTT
CDR3aa: CASSPGQGYATNEKLFF

v_gene: TRBV27
abundance: -
d_gene: TRBD1
j_gene: TRBJ1-4
CDR3nt: TGTGCCAGCAGTTTAGTGTTTCGGCCAGGGGGTAATGAAAAACTGTTTTTT
CDR3aa: CASSLVFRPGGNEKLFF

v_gene: TRBV18
abundance: -
d_gene: -
j_gene: TRBJ1-5
CDR3nt: TGTGCCAGCTCACCTGAGGGGGATCAGCCCCAGCATTTT
CDR3aa: CASSPEGDQPQHF

v_gene: TRBV27
abundance: -
d_gene: -
j_gene: TRBJ1-5
CDR3nt: TGTGCCAGCAGTTTATCGGGAGATGGCAATCAGCCCCAGCATTTT
CDR3aa: CASSLSGDGNQPQHF

v_gene: TRBV28
abundance: few
d_gene: -
j_gene: TRBJ1-4
CDR3nt: TGTGCCAGCAGTCCTTCCAGCGGGCCATGGGGGGGCCCTAATGAAAAACTGTTTTTT
CDR3aa: CASSPSSGPWGGPNEKLFF